This TCR beta chain emerged from a study of cytomegalovirus exposure and HLA in healthy donors. Regarding the study as a whole: Relative to equally common others, HLA-associated TCR beta chains showed greater clonal expansion in a later analysis.

J gave up 1 base and V 6 bases, and 10 bases lay outside the gene matches. The CDR3 loop spans 17 amino acids. Germline CDR1 is MDHEN and CDR2 is SYDVKM. A word on this clone: Its antigen is as yet unknown.

Primers included in the PCR were 60 Vbeta and 13 Jbeta primers. Clones were sequenced by immunoSEQ multiplex PCR, and TCRdb holds only the in-frame ones, with some missing. The sample yields roughly 200,000 clones, approximately 80% seen once. This receptor was identified in a woman aged 18-29 years in good health and CMV-seronegative. The sample was PBMCs. V gene TRBV28 combines with J gene TRBJ2-1; TRBD2 matches 9 bases. The CDR3 region has the DNA TGTGCCAGCAGCCTAAGACTAGCGGACGAGTCCTACAATGAGCAGTTCTTC. Amino acids: CASSLRLADESYNEQFF. Full variable domain (rest looked up from reference TRBV28 and TRBJ2-1): DVKVTQSSRYLVKRTGEKVFLECVQDMDHENMFWYRQDPGLGLRLIYFSYDVKMKEKGDIPEGYSVSREKKERFSLILESASTNQTSMYLCASSLRLADESYNEQFFGPGTRLTVL.